The next 23 T cell receptor beta chains were all read from a single sample in a study of CD4+ T cells in melanoma (dated by TCRdb to the early 2020s). Library generation was performed with the immunoSEQ multiplex PCR assay. TCRdb carries this immuneACCESS record with in-frame sequences only. Its versions omit some clonotypes, under half of them owing to an unresolved V gene in the studies checked, with the rest unexplained. In all, the sample holds over 14,000 clones, and roughly two thirds of those were seen once. Of the sample, less than 20% falls within the top ten clones. Input material: cells from a culture (not recorded whether cultured in vitro). The source is a human donor with melanoma.

The V gene is TRBV30, the J gene TRBJ1-6, with D hard to call. This CDR3 is built from 15 residues. Germline assignment: CDR1 GTSNPN and CDR2 SVGIG (reference sequence). The V and J ends lost 4 bases and 5 bases respectively, with 15 bases between them. In nucleotides, the CDR3 is TGTGCCTGGACCACTCTCACCGGGCATAATTCACCCCTCCACTTT. This encodes CAWTTLTGHNSPLHF.

The chain is built from TRBV5-4 and TRBJ2-1; no clear D gene. This CDR3 has 15 residues. Trimming removed 0 bases from V and 8 bases from J, with 15 bases in between. The germline CDR1 and CDR2 sequences are SGHNT and YYREEE (reference sequence). The CDR3 loop is CASSLVASAPHEQFF. CDR3 in DNA: TGTGCCAGCAGCTTGGTGGCTAGTGCTCCCCATGAGCAGTTCTTC.

In this sample, this clone turned up once. The chain is built from TRBV19 and TRBJ1-5; 7 bases map to TRBD1. V trimming: 2 bases; J trimming: 1 base; junction bases outside the gene matches: 2. The germline V gene encodes CDR1 LNHDA and CDR2 SQIVND (reference sequence). The CDR3 loop spans 15 amino acids. CDR3 sequence reads: CASSIRDRSNQPQHF. The CDR3 DNA follows: TGTGCCAGTAGTATAAGGGACAGAAGCAATCAGCCCCAGCATTTT.

The rearrangement links TRBV6-1 to TRBJ2-3; tentative D call: TRBD1 (6 bases). Trimming removed 5 bases from V and 4 bases from J, with 10 bases in between. Germline V gives CDR1 MNHNS, CDR2 SASEGT. The CDR3 covers 13 residues. CDR3 sequence reads: CASSLQGADTQYF. In nucleotides, the CDR3 is TGTGCCAGCAGTTTACAGGGCGCAGATACGCAGTATTTT.

V usage is TRBV5-1 and J usage is TRBJ1-2; the match to TRBD1 covers 8 bases. The CDR3 totals 16 residues. Per the germline V gene, CDR1 is SGHRS and CDR2 is YFSETQ. Losses at the gene ends were 3 bases for V and 6 bases for J; bases not matched to a gene: 13. The CDR3 loop is CASSSRQGSRVDGYTF. For the CDR3, the DNA is TGCGCCAGCAGCTCGAGACAGGGGTCGCGGGTGGATGGCTACACCTTC.

On this clone itself: The same CDR3 can be traced to other DNA sequences in this sample. V usage is TRBV13 and J usage is TRBJ2-7; a possible D gene is TRBD1 (5 bases). CDR1 and CDR2 (germline): PRHDT, FYEKMQ (reference sequence). This CDR3 comprises 15 residues. Between the trimmed V and J ends, which lost 2 bases and 1 base, there was a span of 12 bases. The CDR3 nucleotides are TGTGCCAGCAGCTTATCACAGGCAAATTCCTACGAGCAGTACTTC. Translation: CASSLSQANSYEQYF.

This clone was seen more than once but under ten times. The chain couples TRBV10-3 to TRBJ2-7; TRBD1 or TRBD2 may be the D gene (5 bases each). The CDR3 totals 15 residues. Germline assignment: CDR1 ENHRY and CDR2 SYGVKD. V gave up 2 bases and J gave up 1 base, with 12 bases separating them. DNA of the CDR3: TGTGCCATCAGTGAGGAGGGGACCGGTTCCTACGAGCAGTACTTC. Its protein is CAISEEGTGSYEQYF.

This chain links TRBV7-9 with TRBJ2-3, with D hard to call. CDR1 and CDR2 from the germline V gene are SEHNR and FQNEAQ (reference sequence). Trimming left V 10 bases short and J 4 bases short, with 12 bases between. The CDR3 is 12 residues long. Here the CDR3 DNA reads TGTGCCATCAACCCGATGGCAGATACGCAGTATTTT. This sequence encodes CAINPMADTQYF.

The chain links TRBV7-3 to TRBJ2-3; 7 nucleotides match TRBD1. CDR1 SGHTA and CDR2 FQGTGA come from the germline V gene. The CDR3 is 15 residues long. V trimming: 5 bases; J trimming: 0 bases; junction bases outside the gene matches: 5. The CDR3 DNA reads TGTGCCAGCAGCCTCGACAGGGTTAGCACAGATACGCAGTATTTT. Encoded protein: CASSLDRVSTDTQYF.

The rearrangement links TRBV5-1 to TRBJ1-2, with D unresolved. The CDR3 spans 13 residues. Trimming cost V 3 bases and J 10 bases, with 16 bases left between them. CDR1 and CDR2 (germline): SGHRS, YFSETQ. The CDR3 region has the DNA TGCGCCAGCAGCTACCAGGCGAACCGCTTCTACACCTTC. Its translation is CASSYQANRFYTF.

V is TRBV5-8 and J is TRBJ1-4; D remains ambiguous. Germline loops: CDR1 SGHTS, CDR2 YDEGEE. Trimming shortened V by 5 bases and J by 8 bases, and 10 bases separated the two germline ends. CDR3 length equals 12 residues. CDR3 nucleotides: TGTGCCAGCAGACTGTTAGGGGAAAAACTGTTTTTT. Residues: CASRLLGEKLFF.

There are a few counts of this clone. The chain couples TRBV4-1 to TRBJ1-5; weak D call: TRBD1 (6 bases). The CDR3 is 17 residues long. V was trimmed by 1 base and J by 4 bases, leaving 17 bases between them. Germline values: CDR1 MGHRA, CDR2 YSYEKL. The CDR3: CASSQVDGTRGNQPQHF. The DNA of the CDR3 is TGCGCCAGCAGCCAAGTCGACGGGACAAGGGGGAATCAGCCCCAGCATTTT.

The chain uses TRBV4-1 and TRBJ1-2; no reliable D call. Germline V lookup: CDR1 MGHRA, CDR2 YSYEKL. Trimming took 2 bases from V and 5 from J, leaving 9 bases between them. The CDR3 is 13 residues long. CDR3 loop: CASSQLPPYGYTF. The CDR3 region has the DNA TGCGCCAGCAGCCAATTACCTCCTTATGGCTACACCTTC.

This chain uses TRBV18 with TRBJ1-5; D unresolved. The germline V and J ends were trimmed by 3 bases and 4 bases, with 10 bases remaining between them. This CDR3 is built from 14 residues. Germline loops: CDR1 KGHSH, CDR2 LQKENI. The CDR3 bases are TGTGCCAGCTCACCCGGTTCGGCGAATCAGCCCCAGCATTTT. This translates into CASSPGSANQPQHF.

The chain links TRBV18 to TRBJ1-1; D not certain. This CDR3 region has 13 residues. The germline CDR1 and CDR2 sequences are KGHSH and LQKENI. Trimming stripped 3 bases from V and 2 bases from J, with 7 bases between. The CDR3 DNA is TGTGCCAGCTCACCTGACATAAACACTGAAGCTTTCTTT. Amino acid sequence: CASSPDINTEAFF.

V usage is TRBV30 and J usage is TRBJ2-5, with D possibly matching TRBD2 (7 bases). The CDR3 runs 14 residues. V was clipped by 2 bases and J by 4 bases, with 14 bases between them. Germline V gene sequence: CDR1 GTSNPN, CDR2 SVGIG (reference sequence). CDR3 bases: TGTGCCTGGAGTCCGGGGGGCGCAGCAGAGACCCAGTACTTC. This sequence encodes CAWSPGGAAETQYF.

CDR3: CASSQEMGYEQYF. The CDR3 bases are TGCGCCAGCAGCCAAGAGATGGGCTACGAGCAGTACTTC. The V and J genes are TRBV4-1 and TRBJ2-5, with D uncertain. The better agreement between TRBJ2-7 and the DNA end casts doubt on the J call. Germline assignment: CDR1 MGHRA and CDR2 YSYEKL. CDR3 length: 13 residues.

The J gene is TRBJ1-1, the V gene TRBV18; D gene uncertain. The V gene lost 3 bases and the J gene lost 1 base, with 9 bases spanning the gap. Germline V lookup: CDR1 KGHSH, CDR2 LQKENI. This CDR3 is 14 amino acids long. The CDR3 DNA follows: TGTGCCAGCTCACCTAGGGTGTCGAACACTGAAGCTTTCTTT. Amino acid sequence: CASSPRVSNTEAFF.

V gene TRBV6-1 combines with J gene TRBJ1-1; perhaps TRBD1 as D (6 bases). Germline-derived CDR1 and CDR2 are MNHNS and SASEGT. The CDR3 runs 14 residues. V was trimmed by 6 bases and J by 4 bases, leaving 15 bases between them. CDR3 loop: CASRTQGFITEAFF. The CDR3 bases are TGTGCCAGCAGAACACAGGGTTTCATCACTGAAGCTTTCTTT.

The chain uses TRBV6-5 and TRBJ1-1, with D tentatively TRBD1 (6 bases). Germline V lookup: CDR1 MNHEY, CDR2 SVGAGI. This CDR3 is built from 15 residues. V lost 4 bases and J 3 bases, leaving 15 bases between the germline ends. The CDR3 here is CASSLSYRVDTEAFF. In nucleotides, the CDR3 is TGTGCCAGCAGTTTATCCTACAGGGTTGACACTGAAGCTTTCTTT.

This clone was counted a few times. The chain links TRBV4-1 to TRBJ2-3, with D possibly matching TRBD2 (5 bases). Between the trimmed V and J ends, which lost 1 base and 2 bases, there was a span of 10 bases. CDR3 length: 15 amino acids. The V gene's germline CDR1 is MGHRA and CDR2 YSYEKL. The chain's CDR3 is CASSQGYGDTDTQYF. In DNA form, the CDR3 reads TGCGCCAGCAGCCAAGGATACGGGGACACAGATACGCAGTATTTT.

V is TRBV5-4 and J is TRBJ2-1; D not certain. CDR3 length equals 13 residues. Trimming shortened V by 0 bases and J by 6 bases, and 7 bases separated the two germline ends. Germline CDR1 and CDR2: SGHNT and YYREEE (reference sequence). The CDR3 loop reads CASSLALFNEQFF. In DNA form, the CDR3 reads TGTGCCAGCAGCTTGGCCCTATTCAATGAGCAGTTCTTC.

This clone was seen more than once but under ten times. V usage is TRBV18 and J usage is TRBJ2-3, with a tentative D call TRBD2 (6 bases). This CDR3 comprises 14 residues. In germline, CDR1 is KGHSH, CDR2 LQKENI. Trimming shortened V by 1 base and J by 2 bases, and 7 bases separated the two germline ends. CDR3 DNA: TGTGCCAGCTCACCACGGAGGGACACAGATACGCAGTATTTT. Translated: CASSPRRDTDTQYF.